This T cell receptor beta chain was identified during a study of T-cell reconstitution after alpha-beta-depleted transplantation in children. The study, taken as a whole, reports: High day-60 TCRbeta diversity in some patients came from surviving recipient T cells and thymic progenitors. In patients about two months after transplant, alpha-beta T cells reportedly arose from several hundred expanded graft clones. Most T-cell counts and diversity one year after the transplant came from T cells that were newly produced.

The CDR3 runs to 15 residues. Germline V gives CDR1 DFQATT, CDR2 SNEGSKA (reference sequence). The V end was cut by 0 bases, the J end by 1 base, with 10 bases between. Preparation of the TCRbeta library was carried out with unique molecular identifiers. TCRdb processed the PCR reads anew with MiXCR; each CDR3 protein has one entry. The top ten hold approximately 36% of the sample, which has over 100,000 distinct CDR3 sequences, around a tenth seen once. This clonotype was counted at least ten times. Its antigen is undetermined. The source material was PBMCs, sampled before TCRalphabeta/CD19-depleted stem cell transplant. This TCR came from a boy aged 2 to 9 with acute lymphoblastic leukemia, due to receive a stem cell transplant. The chain has TRBV20-1 and TRBJ2-1; possibly TRBD1 for D (6 bases). CDR3 nucleotide sequence: TGCAGTGCTAGAGATCTGCAGGGGTCCTACAATGAGCAGTTCTTC. This translates into CSARDLQGSYNEQFF.